This TCR beta chain was recovered during a study of cytomegalovirus exposure and HLA in healthy donors. PCR involved 60 Vbeta and 13 Jbeta primers. TCRdb's table, derived via immunoSEQ multiplex PCR, lists solely in-frame clones and lacks some. The table shows fewer than 40,000 clones, with around 70% occurring only once. General study results and limits: Overall, approximately 150 TCR beta chains were annotated as cytomegalovirus-associated. It is likely that the observed cluster of highly shared sequence variants was a sequencing artifact.

This clone was detected once. What it binds is unknown. Donors were nominally healthy when sampled, though unrecorded immune exposures were likely. The V gene's germline CDR1 is SGHRS and CDR2 YFSETQ. This CDR3 has 14 residues. With 5 bases clipped from V and 5 bases from J, the junction kept 9 bases outside the gene matches. The sequencing input was PBMCs. The chain uses TRBV5-1 and TRBJ1-2; 7 positions match TRBD1. This clonotype originated in a man in his forties in good health and CMV-seropositive. CDR3 DNA sequence: TGCGCCAGCAGTGAGCCTGGACAGGAGTATGGCTACACCTTC. Translated: CASSEPGQEYGYTF.